This T cell receptor beta chain is from a study of lymphopenia after photon versus proton radiotherapy. The data were produced by immunoSEQ multiplex PCR, yet TCRdb's version contains in-frame clones alone and is incomplete. In the table there are 29,000 or so clones, about 86% of which are singletons. The CDR3 is 16 residues long. The V and J ends lost 4 bases and 5 bases, in that order; junction bases with no gene match: 8. The V gene's germline CDR1 is SNHLY and CDR2 FYNNEI. Regarding this clone: Antigen specificity is unknown.

Findings of the study overall: Authors raise, but do not show, better survival with proton therapy.

This receptor was obtained from a woman in her sixties with cholangiocarcinoma. Some clones in this sample may be carry-over from other donors' samples. Here the sequenced sample was peripheral blood, taken from a patient treated with proton-based radiotherapy. The chain couples TRBV2 to TRBJ2-5; 12 nucleotides agree with TRBD1. CDR3 nucleotides: TGTGCCAGCAGTGGCGGGGACAGGGGGCTTTTTGAGACCCAGTACTTC. The encoded protein is CASSGGDRGLFETQYF.